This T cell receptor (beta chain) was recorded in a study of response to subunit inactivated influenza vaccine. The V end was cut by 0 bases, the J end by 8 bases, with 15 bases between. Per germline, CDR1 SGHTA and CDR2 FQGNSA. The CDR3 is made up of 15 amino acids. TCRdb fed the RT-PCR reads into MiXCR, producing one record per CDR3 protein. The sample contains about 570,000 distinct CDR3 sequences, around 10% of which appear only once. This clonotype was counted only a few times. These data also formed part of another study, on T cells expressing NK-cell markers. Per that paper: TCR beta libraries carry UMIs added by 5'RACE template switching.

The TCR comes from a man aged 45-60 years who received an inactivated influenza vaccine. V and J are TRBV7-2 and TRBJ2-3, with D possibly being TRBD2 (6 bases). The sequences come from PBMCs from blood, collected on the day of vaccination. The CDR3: CASSLARGTPGTQYF. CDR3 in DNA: TGTGCCAGCAGCTTAGCACGAGGGACTCCGGGTACGCAGTATTTT.